Sequencing of this TCR beta chain was carried out in a study (dated by TCRdb to 2022 to 2024). Survey-level sequencing on the immunoSEQ platform was used to profile the TCR beta chain repertoires. For the original study's pipeline: Repertoire diversity was quantified by the inverse Simpson index, and CDR3 amino acid length spectratypes and V-J pairing frequencies were compared. TCR beta CDR3 sequences were matched against VDJdb to annotate clonotypes specific to SARS-CoV-2, CMV, influenza A and EBV. Imported from immuneACCESS, the table was reduced by TCRdb to in-frame sequences with V and J called. These copies leave out some clones; in studies compared against another copy, an unresolved V gene accounts for under half, and the cause of the remainder is not known. That table furnishes V, J and clone size, whereas the DNA furnished D and trimming. Across this sample there are around 50,000 clones, with approximately 95% seen only once. About 10% of the sample rests with the top ten.

PBMCs were separated from peripheral blood, and TCR beta sequencing was performed on genomic DNA obtained from unsorted PBMCs. As to this clone: What antigen it recognizes has not been identified. No base quality values were provided; no much bigger clone lies one nucleotide off.

What the authors observed across the whole study: Further investigation, including longitudinal sampling and assessment of a control group, is stated by the authors to be required.

From the germline V gene (reference sequence), CDR1 is LGHDT and CDR2 is YNNKEL. There are 15 amino acids in the CDR3, from cysteine to phenylalanine inclusive. The CDR3 DNA has 45 bases and is translated from base 1. V loses 5 bases of germline sequence and J loses 3 bases, and the interval between the two ends is 13 bases. Sequencing used PBMCs. Recombination linked TRBV3-1 (or the pseudogene TRBV3-2) to TRBJ2-2; tentative D gene TRBD1, with 5 bases matching. This clonotype was obtained from a man in his forties with rheumatoid arthritis. CDR3 sequence: CASSRGLRDTGELFF. The bases read TGTGCCAGCAGCAGGGGCCTAAGGGACACCGGGGAGCTGTTTTTT.